The T cell receptor beta chain described here comes from a study of blood T cell repertoires in COVID-19 (dated by TCRdb to the early 2020s). Context from the whole study: Collaborator samples came from the United States, Italy and Spain and covered acute and convalescent phases of COVID-19. The material from the prospective study consisted of cDNA or gDNA derived from T cells, B-cell-depleted T cells, or PBMCs. Deeply sampled blood TCRbeta repertoires from subjects exposed to, actively infected with, or recovered from COVID-19 were included in the dataset. The repertoires were made available in a free public database intended to serve as a resource for research on the immune response to SARS-CoV-2. Samples were obtained from the ongoing ImmuneRACE study (first 160 participants) and from 1,000 to 1,500 subjects provided by 6 global collaborators. The sample metadata nearly always contained a de-identified subject ID, COVID-19 status, age in years and sex. Where available, HLA class I and class II types were obtained from metadata supplied by the sample provider rather than from assay-based typing.

General study outcomes and caveats: The amount of clinical and demographic metadata varied by source and participant and was provided uncurated.

As for this clone: Its antigen remains unidentified. No much larger clone is present one base from it, and per-base qualities are unavailable.

TCRbeta CDR3 regions were amplified from genomic DNA using the immunoSEQ Assay, a bias-controlled multiplex PCR. The published analysis was carried out like this. Within the assay, amplification of reference gene primers was used to estimate how many nucleated cells each sample contained. Sequence reads were collapsed and filtered to measure the absolute abundance of every unique TCRbeta CDR3 rearrangement. For each sample, productive Simpson clonality was calculated by taking the square root of Simpson's diversity index across productive rearrangements. TCRdb obtained this table from immuneACCESS and retained in-frame rearrangements with V and J assigned. These tables miss some clones; where compared with another copy, unresolved V genes account for less than half of the shortfall, and the remainder is unexplained. D and trimming were read from the DNA, whereas the V and J calls and clone size are those reported in that table. The sample table holds roughly 250,000 clones, of which around 83% were seen once. 9.5% to 15% of the sample belongs to the ten largest clones.

Collaborating institutions collected whole blood in K2EDTA tubes following their own protocols. For TCRbeta analysis, collaborator samples were shipped as frozen whole blood, as isolated PBMCs, or as DNA extracted from either sample type. From its cysteine to its phenylalanine, the CDR3 spans 15 amino acids. The kept DNA is CDR3 alone, 45 bases in frame from the first base. The CDR1 and CDR2 encoded by the germline V gene (reference sequence) are LNHDA and SQIVND. A distance of 17 bases separates the germline ends of V and J, which lose 7 bases and 7 bases respectively. The sequence joins TRBV19 to TRBJ1-6; the D gene is possibly TRBD1, with 5 bases matching. Sample: peripheral blood. This TCR was sampled from a woman aged 55-75 years with active or convalescent COVID-19. Here the CDR3 is given as CASTLDGAWNSPLHF. The DNA is TGTGCCAGTACCCTCGATGGGGCCTGGAATTCACCCCTCCACTTT. The CDR3, completed at both ends by the reference TRBV19 and TRBJ1-6 genes, gives the full variable domain DGGITQSPKYLFRKEGQNVTLSCEQNLNHDAMYWYRQDPGQGLRLIYYSQIVNDFQKGDIAEGYSVSREKKESFPLTVTSAQKNPTAFYLCASTLDGAWNSPLHFGNGTRLTVT.